Listed below are T cell receptor beta chains from one sample, sequenced in a study of blood T cell repertoires in COVID-19. The method was immunoSEQ multiplex PCR; TCRdb's version includes in-frame clones alone and lacks a portion of them. The sample yields about 220,000 clones, around 82% seen once. The sequenced sample was PBMCs or T cells enriched from blood (not recorded which). These receptors were collected from a woman aged 45 to 65 who had been exposed to COVID-19. Both conserved end residues are part of each CDR3. A D gene is named only where the DNA matches it firmly. Only part of the rows carry a size: once, few, many, or a class if the clone is expanded.

>TRBD1|TRBJ1-4|.|TRBV6-5
TGTGCCAGCAGGGGACAGCGCACTACAAATGAAAAACTGTTTTTT
CASRGQRTTNEKLFF
>TRBD2|TRBJ2-5|.|TRBV7-6
TGTGCCAGCAGGACTAGCGGGGGGGCCGGAGAGACCCAGTACTTC
CASRTSGGAGETQYF
>TRBD1|TRBJ2-5|.|TRBV11-1
TGTGCCAGCAGCTTCCCAGGGGGAGAGACCCAGTACTTC
CASSFPGGETQYF
>.|TRBJ2-6|.|TRBV6-5
TGTGCCAGCAGTTACTCACAGCTCCCTGGGGCCAACGTCCTGACTTTC
CASSYSQLPGANVLTF
>.|TRBJ1-1|.|TRBV5-4
TGTGCCAGCAGCTTTTCACAGGGAGTGAACACTGAAGCTTTCTTT
CASSFSQGVNTEAFF
>.|TRBJ2-2|.|TRBV2
TGTGCCAGCAGCCTCAGCAGCGACACCGGGGAGCTGTTTTTT
CASSLSSDTGELFF
>.|TRBJ1-3|.|TRBV20-1
TGCAGTGCTAGTCCCGGGGGGACTGGAAACACCATATATTTT
CSASPGGTGNTIYF
>.|TRBJ1-2|few|TRBV19
TGTGCCACCGGACTGGGGGGTTGGAGTTCGGGCTACACCTTC
CATGLGGWSSGYTF
>.|TRBJ2-2|.|TRBV12-5
TGTGCTAGTGGTTTGCTAAACACCGGGGAGCTGTTTTTT
CASGLLNTGELFF
>TRBD2|TRBJ2-1|.|TRBV2
TGTGCCAGCAGTGTGCGGACGGGGGGGGGCGATGAGCAGTTCTTC
CASSVRTGGGDEQFF
>TRBD1|TRBJ1-1|.|TRBV5-8
TGTGCCAGCAGCCCGTATAGGGACAGGGGGGTGAACACTGAAGCTTTCTTT
CASSPYRDRGVNTEAFF
>TRBD1|TRBJ1-2|.|TRBV19
TGTGCCAGTACCCTCGGACAGGCGAACTATGGCTACACCTTC
CASTLGQANYGYTF
>.|TRBJ1-1|.|TRBV7-9
TGTGCCAGCAGCATCCTCAACGGGAACACTGAAGCTTTCTTT
CASSILNGNTEAFF
>TRBD2|TRBJ2-7|.|TRBV5-1
TGCGCCAGCAGCTTGCCATTAAGACTAGCGGGGGGCTCAAGCTCCTACGAGCAGTACTTC
CASSLPLRLAGGSSSYEQYF
>.|TRBJ1-6|.|TRBV15
TGTGCCACCAGCAGAGAAGCCAGGATGGATTCACCCCTCCACTTT
CATSREARMDSPLHF
>.|TRBJ2-2|.|TRBV10-3
TGTGCCATCAGTGACAGCTCTCAGGGCGGGGAGCTGTTTTTT
CAISDSSQGGELFF
>.|TRBJ1-5|once|TRBV19
TGTGCCAGTAGTGAGGTTGGCAATCAGCCCCAGCATTTT
CASSEVGNQPQHF
>TRBD1|TRBJ1-5|.|TRBV28
TGTGCCAGCAGTTTATCAGGGGGCCACCAGCCCCAGCATTTT
CASSLSGGHQPQHF
>TRBD1|TRBJ1-2|.|TRBV6-5
TGTGCCAGCAGCCCGGGACAGGCATATGGCTACACCTTC
CASSPGQAYGYTF
>.|TRBJ1-4|.|TRBV3-1/TRBV3-2
TGTGCCAGCAGTCGGCGGGCCTCGGGCAGTGAAAAACTGTTTTTT
CASSRRASGSEKLFF
>.|TRBJ1-4|.|TRBV7-8
TGTGCCAGCAGACCTGACCGGGGATCATATAAACTGTTTTTT
CASRPDRGSYKLFF